These 2 T cell receptor beta chains were sequenced from one sample in a study of blood T cell repertoires in COVID-19. Profiling relied on immunoSEQ multiplex PCR, and the TCRdb table lists in-frame clones only, not all of them. The sample lists 250,000 to 300,000 clones, about 88% occurring once. The material sequenced was PBMCs or T cells enriched from blood (not recorded which). These TCRs come from a man aged 25 to 40 with acute COVID-19.

The chain uses TRBV6-2 or TRBV6-3 and TRBJ2-1, with 11 bases aligning to TRBD2. This CDR3 is 17 amino acids long. J gave up 8 bases and V 0 bases, and 9 bases lay outside the gene matches. Germline V gives CDR1 MNHEY, CDR2 SVGEGT. The chain's CDR3 is CASSYSSSGGALDEQFF. In DNA, the CDR3 is TGTGCCAGCAGTTACTCGAGTAGCGGGGGGGCCTTGGATGAGCAGTTCTTC.

The genes are TRBV3-1 (or the pseudogene TRBV3-2) and TRBJ1-2; weak D call: TRBD1 (6 bases). The germline CDR1 and CDR2 sequences are LGHDT and YNNKEL (reference sequence). The ends were cut back, 4 bases at V and 5 bases at J, with 11 bases in the middle. The CDR3 has 13 residues. The CDR3 bases are TGTGCCAGCAGCCTAGGAGGACAGTATGGCTACACCTTC. It is translated as CASSLGGQYGYTF.